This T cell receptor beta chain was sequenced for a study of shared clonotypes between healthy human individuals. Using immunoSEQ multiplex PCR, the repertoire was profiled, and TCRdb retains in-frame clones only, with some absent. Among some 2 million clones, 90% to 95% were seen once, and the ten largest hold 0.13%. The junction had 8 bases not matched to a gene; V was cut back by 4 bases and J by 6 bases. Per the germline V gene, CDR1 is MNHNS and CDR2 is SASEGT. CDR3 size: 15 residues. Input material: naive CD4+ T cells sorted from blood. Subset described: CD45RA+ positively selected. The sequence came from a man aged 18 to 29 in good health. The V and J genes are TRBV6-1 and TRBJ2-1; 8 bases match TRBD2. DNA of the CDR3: TGTGCCAGCAGTGGTCTAGCGGGCCAACCCAATGAGCAGTTCTTC. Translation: CASSGLAGQPNEQFF.